These 28 T cell receptor beta chains were all obtained from the same sample, sequenced in a study of T cell repertoires in cytomegalovirus infection. What these receptors recognize is not known. A single record per CDR3 protein comes from TCRdb applying MiXCR to the reads. The sample includes hundreds of thousands of distinct CDR3 sequences, 33% of them seen just once. This material consisted of cultured PBMCs, taken from culture after CMV antigen stimulation. These receptors were collected from a human donor in good health (CMV status not recorded). Some clones in this sample may be carry-over from other donors' samples.

This clonotype was recorded at least ten times. The chain recombines TRBV7-8 with TRBJ1-5, with D uncertain. Trimming left V 2 bases short and J 6 bases short, with 11 bases between. This CDR3 region has 14 residues. Germline values: CDR1 SGHVS, CDR2 FQNEAQ. The CDR3 sequence: CASSLTRLGQPQHF. As DNA, the CDR3 is TGTGCCAGCAGCTTAACTCGGCTCGGTCAGCCCCAGCATTTT.

The chain uses TRBV7-8 and TRBJ2-3, with a weak D call TRBD2 (6 bases). The CDR3 is made up of 16 amino acids. CDR1 SGHVS and CDR2 FQNEAQ come from the germline V gene. The ends were cut back, 0 bases at V and 6 bases at J, with 16 bases in the middle. The CDR3 DNA follows: TGTGCCAGCAGCTTAGCGTTGCGGGGACGTTCGGATACGCAGTATTTT. It codes for CASSLALRGRSDTQYF.

The CDR3 DNA reads TGTGCCAGCAGCAGACTAGCGGGAAGGTACGAGCAGTACTTC. It yields the protein CASSRLAGRYEQYF. V is TRBV6-1 and J is TRBJ2-7, with 11 nucleotides matching TRBD2. CDR3 length: 14 amino acids. Germline loops: CDR1 MNHNS, CDR2 SASEGT. The V gene end was trimmed by 6 bases and the J gene end by 4 bases; junction bases not matched to a gene: 5.

This chain uses TRBV28 with TRBJ2-1, with 9 nucleotides matching TRBD1. The CDR3 length is 16 residues. Germline V CDR1 and CDR2: MDHEN, SYDVKM. Trimming at V came to 2 bases and at J to 9 bases, leaving 11 bases not matched to a gene. The CDR3 protein is CASSLVPRTGVGEQFF. CDR3 DNA sequence: TGTGCCAGCAGTTTAGTTCCGCGGACAGGGGTCGGTGAGCAGTTCTTC. Looking up the rest from reference TRBV28 and TRBJ2-1 gives the full variable domain: DVKVTQSSRYLVKRTGEKVFLECVQDMDHENMFWYRQDPGLGLRLIYFSYDVKMKEKGDIPEGYSVSREKKERFSLILESASTNQTSMYLCASSLVPRTGVGEQFFGPGTRLTVL.

This clonotype was detected a few times. The chain joins TRBV11-2 to TRBJ2-2, with D unresolved. V was trimmed by 3 bases and J by 7 bases, leaving 6 bases between them. Looked up from germline, CDR1 is SGHAT and CDR2 is FQNNGV. The CDR3 sequence is 12 residues long. The CDR3 sequence: CASSFAGGELFF. In DNA form, the CDR3 reads TGTGCCAGCAGCTTCGCTGGCGGGGAGCTGTTTTTT.

The J gene is TRBJ2-3, the V gene TRBV2; no definite D call. The germline CDR1 and CDR2 sequences are SNHLY and FYNNEI. Trimming removed 3 bases from V and 2 bases from J, with 6 bases in between. CDR3 length: 13 amino acids. CDR3 sequence (DNA): TGTGCCAGCAGTGAGCGGTACACAGATACGCAGTATTTT. It is translated as CASSERYTDTQYF.

V and J are TRBV2 and TRBJ2-2; a possible D gene is TRBD1 (6 bases). CDR1 SNHLY and CDR2 FYNNEI come from the germline V gene. The germline V and J ends were trimmed by 3 bases and 0 bases, with 8 bases remaining between them. The CDR3 runs 15 residues. The CDR3 region has the DNA TGTGCCAGCAGTGAGGACAGAGCGAACACCGGGGAGCTGTTTTTT. It codes for CASSEDRANTGELFF. Variable domain in full (rest from reference TRBV2 and TRBJ2-2): EPEVTQTPSHQVTQMGQEVILRCVPISNHLYFYWYRQILGQKVEFLVSFYNNEISEKSEIFDDQFSVERPDGSNFTLKIRSTKLEDSAMYFCASSEDRANTGELFFGEGSRLTVL.

This sequence joins TRBV12-3 or TRBV12-4 and TRBJ2-2; unclear D gene. V gave up 1 base and J gave up 6 bases, with 9 bases separating them. This CDR3 spans 14 amino acids. The CDR3 region has the DNA TGTGCCAGCAGTTTAGGGGTTGGGCCCGGGGAGCTGTTTTTT. It is translated as CASSLGVGPGELFF.

In this sample, this clonotype turned up a few times. The chain links TRBV6-2 or TRBV6-3 to TRBJ2-3, with a possible D match to TRBD2 (5 bases). Trimming cost V 5 bases and J 5 bases, with 17 bases left between them. CDR3 length equals 15 residues. Germline values: CDR1 MNHEY, CDR2 SVGEGT. The CDR3: CASSGSGSSVDTQYF. DNA for the CDR3: TGTGCCAGCAGTGGGAGCGGCTCTTCGGTAGATACGCAGTATTTT.

The V and J genes are TRBV7-2 and TRBJ2-2; no reliable D call. V was cut by 5 bases and J by 6 bases, with 10 bases left in between. The V gene's germline CDR1 is SGHTA and CDR2 FQGNSA. The CDR3 is made up of 13 amino acids. As DNA, the CDR3 is TGTGCCAGCAGCCGCCCGCAGCCCGGGGAGCTGTTTTTT. Translation gives CASSRPQPGELFF.

There are a few counts of this clonotype. CDR3 region: CASTKPRGGLDTGELFF. DNA for the CDR3: TGTGCCAGCACTAAGCCGAGGGGGGGGTTAGACACCGGGGAGCTGTTTTTT. The V gene is TRBV6-6, the J gene TRBJ2-2; D perhaps matches TRBD2 (7 bases). V lost 7 bases, J lost 3 bases, and 21 bases lay in between. The length of the CDR3 is 17 residues. Germline V gene sequence: CDR1 MNHNY, CDR2 SVGAGI (reference sequence).

This chain uses TRBV27 with TRBJ2-7, with TRBD1 matching 8 bases. Germline V CDR1 and CDR2: MNHEY, SMNVEV (reference sequence). CDR3 length: 15 amino acids. The ends lost 1 base at V and 7 bases at J; junction bases unmatched: 9. The CDR3 nucleotides are TGTGCCAGCAGTTTATTAAGACAGGGGCCGGGAGAGCAGTACTTC. Amino acids: CASSLLRQGPGEQYF.

This CDR3 is CASSLDGRADTEAFF. As DNA, the CDR3 is TGTGCCAGCAGTTTAGACGGCAGGGCGGACACTGAAGCTTTCTTT. The chain combines TRBV12-3 or TRBV12-4 with TRBJ1-1, with D maybe TRBD1 (5 bases). The V end lost 1 base, the J end lost 3 bases, and 12 bases lay between the germline ends. The CDR3 contains 15 residues.

This clonotype has just a few counts. The gene calls are TRBV4-1 and TRBJ2-1; 8 bases match TRBD2. Germline V gene data show CDR1 as MGHRA and CDR2 as YSYEKL. With 11 bases clipped from V and 4 bases from J, the junction kept 10 bases outside the gene matches. This CDR3 is built from 14 residues. Written as DNA, the CDR3 is TGCGCCTCCTCCCGACTAGCGAAATACAATGAGCAGTTCTTC. Amino acid sequence: CASSRLAKYNEQFF.

This clonotype was seen at least ten times. The chain employs TRBV7-2 and TRBJ2-2; 9 nucleotides agree with TRBD1. Trimming at V came to 7 bases and at J to 6 bases, leaving 6 bases not matched to a gene. CDR1 and CDR2 (germline): SGHTA, FQGNSA. The CDR3 covers 14 residues. CDR3 sequence reads: CASTYRGRPGELFF. The DNA for the CDR3 is TGTGCCAGCACCTACAGGGGGCGCCCCGGGGAGCTGTTTTTT.

The rearrangement joins TRBV28 to TRBJ1-1; D is ambiguous. The CDR3 extends over 13 amino acids. Germline V gene sequence: CDR1 MDHEN, CDR2 SYDVKM. V lost 5 bases to trimming and J lost 3 bases, with 10 bases between them. In nucleotides, the CDR3 is TGTGCCAGCAGTGGGGATTTTGACACTGAAGCTTTCTTT. The encoded protein is CASSGDFDTEAFF.

In its sample, this clonotype was seen a few times. The V call is TRBV20-1, the J call TRBJ1-4; no firm D call. V lost 2 bases and J 5 bases, leaving 0 bases between the germline ends. The CDR3 is made up of 10 amino acids. Germline CDR1 and CDR2: DFQATT and SNEGSKA (reference sequence). The chain's CDR3 is CSARNEKLFF. As DNA, the CDR3 is TGCAGTGCTAGAAATGAAAAACTGTTTTTT.

J is TRBJ2-5 and V is TRBV11-2; D gene uncertain. The CDR3 runs 17 residues. Trimming removed 1 base from V and 2 bases from J, with 17 bases in between. Germline V CDR1 and CDR2: SGHAT, FQNNGV. The CDR3 spells CASSLGITDLSQETQYF. The DNA of the CDR3 is TGTGCCAGCAGCTTAGGTATCACAGACCTAAGTCAAGAGACCCAGTACTTC.

This clonotype was counted many times. V usage is TRBV7-6 and J usage is TRBJ2-5; 9 positions match TRBD2. V shed 6 bases, J shed 5 bases, and the junction held 10 bases outside the gene matches. Germline V gene sequence: CDR1 SGHVS, CDR2 FNYEAQ. This CDR3 comprises 15 residues. CDR3 bases: TGTGCCAGCAGTACCAAGGGACTAGCTGTGGAGACCCAGTACTTC. Its protein product is CASSTKGLAVETQYF.

This sequence joins TRBV7-9 and TRBJ1-2; no clear D gene. CDR1 is SEHNR, CDR2 FQNEAQ, per germline (reference sequence). The CDR3 runs 12 residues. The V end lost 5 bases, the J end lost 8 bases, and 12 bases lay between the germline ends. CDR3 in amino acids: CASSQTEKGYTF. The CDR3 DNA reads as TGTGCCAGCAGCCAGACGGAGAAGGGCTACACCTTC.

This clonotype was detected only once. This chain uses TRBV20-1 with TRBJ2-5, with 8 bases identical to TRBD2. Germline V CDR1 and CDR2: DFQATT, SNEGSKA (reference sequence). Germline trimming cut 6 bases from V and 3 bases from J; bases unmatched to any gene: 3. This CDR3 spans 12 amino acids. The CDR3 nucleotides read TGCAGTGCCAAAGCGGGGGAAGAGACCCAGTACTTC. This encodes CSAKAGEETQYF.

The chain combines TRBV19 with TRBJ2-5; possible D gene TRBD2, 6 bases. The germline gives CDR1 LNHDA, CDR2 SQIVND (reference sequence). The CDR3 totals 15 residues. Trimming took off 1 base at V and 5 bases at J, with 14 bases between the two ends. The CDR3 loop is CASSIAGRGIETQYF. The CDR3 DNA reads as TGTGCCAGTAGTATAGCTGGGCGGGGTATTGAGACCCAGTACTTC.

V is TRBV19 and J is TRBJ1-1; D is undetermined. Germline loops: CDR1 LNHDA, CDR2 SQIVND (reference sequence). CDR3 size: 14 residues. V dropped 3 bases and J dropped 2 bases, with 10 bases sitting between them. The CDR3 protein is CASSISRANTEAFF. CDR3 sequence (DNA): TGTGCCAGTAGTATCTCGAGGGCTAACACTGAAGCTTTCTTT.

The rearrangement links TRBV12-3 or TRBV12-4 to TRBJ1-3; D unclear. The V end lost 3 bases, the J end lost 5 bases, and 8 bases lay between the germline ends. This CDR3 is 13 amino acids long. The chain's CDR3 is CASSFKSRNTIYF. The CDR3 DNA is TGTGCCAGCAGTTTTAAATCGAGAAACACCATATATTTT.

This clonotype was found many times. This chain connects TRBV12-3 or TRBV12-4 to TRBJ1-5; D not resolved. The CDR3 covers 13 residues. V dropped 2 bases and J dropped 6 bases, with 8 bases sitting between them. CDR3 sequence reads: CASSLLGSQPQHF. The DNA for the CDR3 is TGTGCCAGCAGTTTATTGGGGAGTCAGCCCCAGCATTTT.

This clonotype was picked up a small number of times. V usage is TRBV20-1 and J usage is TRBJ2-1; D is perhaps TRBD1 or TRBD2 (5 bases each). The CDR3 length is 17 residues. Per germline, CDR1 DFQATT and CDR2 SNEGSKA (reference sequence). The ends were cut back, 5 bases at V and 5 bases at J, with 25 bases in the middle. The CDR3 loop reads CSARLMGRLFSHNEQFF. CDR3 nucleotides: TGCAGTGCTCGACTGATGGGACGGCTTTTCTCACACAATGAGCAGTTCTTC.

This clonotype came up many times. The chain joins TRBV27 to TRBJ2-7, with 7 nucleotides matching TRBD2. The CDR3 covers 15 residues. The junction had 11 bases not matched to a gene; V was cut back by 6 bases and J by 3 bases. CDR1 is MNHEY and CDR2 is SMNVEV in the germline V gene (reference sequence). The CDR3 DNA follows: TGTGCCAGCAGACCGGGTGGCGGGAGCCTCTACGAGCAGTACTTC. Its translation: CASRPGGGSLYEQYF.

The gene calls are TRBV6-1 and TRBJ2-3, with D maybe TRBD1 (6 bases). The CDR3 runs to 14 residues. Trimming removed 11 bases from V and 1 base from J, with 16 bases in between. Germline V lookup: CDR1 MNHNS, CDR2 SASEGT. CDR3 residues: CAALGQTGTDTQYF. CDR3 coding DNA: TGTGCCGCGCTAGGACAGACTGGCACAGATACGCAGTATTTT.